The entry below describes one T cell receptor (beta chain). Antigen specificity is unknown. The germline gives CDR1 KGHSH, CDR2 LQKENI. This CDR3 is 15 amino acids long. The V and J ends lost 1 base and 6 bases respectively, with 16 bases between them. TCRdb reanalysed the 5' RACE reads using MiXCR and keeps one entry per CDR3 protein. The sample lists about 700,000 distinct CDR3 sequences; 8% to 9% were seen once. This record comes from a study of identical twins. Whole-study findings and limits: Excess sharing between twins was weaker in beta out-of-frame sequences.

These data were also reused for a study on yellow fever vaccine responses in identical twins.

Sample: PBMCs. This receptor was obtained from a woman aged 18-29 years in good health. The chain recombines TRBV18 with TRBJ2-7; possibly TRBD1 for D (6 bases). The CDR3 DNA reads as TGTGCCAGCTCACCACTACAGACAGGTAATGGCGAGCAGTACTTC. It encodes CASSPLQTGNGEQYF.